These T cell receptor beta chains were read from a single sample in a study of Graves' ophthalmopathy and Graves' hyperthyroidism. Using its own MiXCR run on the multiplex PCR reads, TCRdb lists one record per CDR3 protein. The sample contains about 740,000 distinct CDR3 sequences, approximately 40% of which appear only once. Sequencing was performed on peripheral blood. These receptors came from an adult man with Graves' ophthalmopathy. CDR3s include the opening cysteine and the closing phenylalanine or tryptophan. The order of the fields is J gene, D gene, clone size, V gene, CDR3 protein, CDR3 DNA. The D gene is left open where the match is weak. For some rows the clone size is stated as once, few or many, or as a class when expanded; others skip it.

j_call: TRBJ2-3
d_call: -
clone_size: -
v_call: TRBV27
cdr3_aa: CASIPGDTQYF
cdr3_nt: TGTGCCAGCATCCCGGGAGATACGCAGTATTTT

j_call: TRBJ2-6
d_call: TRBD1
clone_size: many
v_call: TRBV7-9
cdr3_aa: CASSGRGSGANVLTF
cdr3_nt: TGTGCCAGCAGCGGCAGGGGGTCTGGGGCCAACGTCCTGACTTTC

j_call: TRBJ1-1
d_call: -
clone_size: -
v_call: TRBV6-6
cdr3_aa: CASSYSTDSSSYTEAFF
cdr3_nt: TGTGCCAGCAGTTACTCGACGGACAGCTCCTCATACACTGAAGCTTTCTTT

j_call: TRBJ2-5
d_call: -
clone_size: -
v_call: TRBV4-1
cdr3_aa: CASSQGPSGGGETQYF
cdr3_nt: TGCGCCAGCAGCCAAGGCCCTAGCGGAGGGGGGGAGACCCAGTACTTC

j_call: TRBJ2-5
d_call: -
clone_size: many
v_call: TRBV2
cdr3_aa: CACAVMGETQYF
cdr3_nt: TGTGCCTGCGCGGTTATGGGAGAGACCCAGTACTTC

j_call: TRBJ2-7
d_call: TRBD1
clone_size: -
v_call: TRBV10-3
cdr3_aa: CAISLGTANYEQYF
cdr3_nt: TGTGCCATCAGTTTAGGGACAGCTAACTACGAGCAGTACTTC

j_call: TRBJ2-7
d_call: -
clone_size: many
v_call: TRBV9
cdr3_aa: CASSLTEPRDF
cdr3_nt: TGTGCCAGCAGCCTGACAGAACCACGGGACTTC

j_call: TRBJ2-7
d_call: -
clone_size: -
v_call: TRBV2
cdr3_aa: CASSQSDRTYEQYF
cdr3_nt: TGTGCCAGCAGCCAATCCGACAGGACCTACGAGCAGTACTTC

j_call: TRBJ1-2
d_call: -
clone_size: few
v_call: TRBV19
cdr3_aa: CASSMRAGFSNYGYTF
cdr3_nt: TGTGCCAGTAGTATGAGGGCAGGCTTTTCTAACTATGGCTACACCTTC

j_call: TRBJ2-2
d_call: -
clone_size: few
v_call: TRBV25-1
cdr3_aa: CASSEGPITGELFF
cdr3_nt: TGTGCCAGCAGTGAAGGTCCCATCACCGGGGAGCTGTTTTTT

j_call: TRBJ1-2
d_call: -
clone_size: -
v_call: TRBV7-3
cdr3_aa: CASSSRGVNNYGYTF
cdr3_nt: TGTGCCAGCAGCTCCCGCGGTGTAAACAACTATGGCTACACCTTC

j_call: TRBJ1-2
d_call: -
clone_size: few
v_call: TRBV7-9
cdr3_aa: CASSYSFGGLYGYTF
cdr3_nt: TGTGCCAGCAGTTATTCGTTCGGAGGCCTATATGGCTACACCTTC

j_call: TRBJ1-2
d_call: -
clone_size: many
v_call: TRBV29-1
cdr3_aa: CSVEPLDASLRDGYTF
cdr3_nt: TGCAGCGTTGAACCGTTAGACGCCAGCCTACGTGATGGCTACACCTTC

j_call: TRBJ1-1
d_call: TRBD1
clone_size: -
v_call: TRBV10-3
cdr3_aa: CASSRAGTGGPEAFF
cdr3_nt: TGTGCCAGCAGTAGGGCGGGGACAGGCGGCCCTGAAGCTTTCTTT

j_call: TRBJ1-1
d_call: -
clone_size: -
v_call: TRBV25-1
cdr3_aa: CASVDRTNEAFF
cdr3_nt: TGTGCCAGCGTCGACAGGACTAATGAAGCTTTCTTT

j_call: TRBJ2-6
d_call: -
clone_size: -
v_call: TRBV10-3
cdr3_aa: CAISGFGASGANVLTF
cdr3_nt: TGTGCCATCAGTGGATTTGGGGCCTCTGGGGCCAACGTCCTGACTTTC

j_call: TRBJ2-7
d_call: -
clone_size: many
v_call: TRBV29-1
cdr3_aa: CSVEDPGTPNYEQYF
cdr3_nt: TGCAGCGTTGAAGACCCCGGGACACCTAACTACGAGCAGTACTTC

j_call: TRBJ2-5
d_call: -
clone_size: -
v_call: TRBV4-3
cdr3_aa: CASSQEQYF
cdr3_nt: TGCGCCAGCAGCCAAGAGCAGTACTTC

j_call: TRBJ2-5
d_call: TRBD1
clone_size: -
v_call: TRBV11-2
cdr3_aa: CASSQDPGGGETQYF
cdr3_nt: TGCGCCAGCAGCCAAGATCCAGGGGGCGGGGAGACCCAGTACTTC

j_call: TRBJ1-5
d_call: -
clone_size: few
v_call: TRBV6-4
cdr3_aa: CASSARMGQPQHF
cdr3_nt: TGTGCCAGCAGCGCCAGGATGGGACAGCCCCAGCATTTT

j_call: TRBJ1-5
d_call: TRBD1
clone_size: -
v_call: TRBV24-1
cdr3_aa: CATSDPTGGAVPQHF
cdr3_nt: TGTGCCACCAGTGATCCTACAGGGGGCGCGGTTCCCCAGCATTTT

j_call: TRBJ2-7
d_call: -
clone_size: many
v_call: TRBV12-3/TRBV12-4
cdr3_aa: CASSLRTKDEQYF
cdr3_nt: TGTGCCAGCAGTTTAAGAACCAAGGACGAGCAGTACTTC

j_call: TRBJ1-2
d_call: TRBD1
clone_size: -
v_call: TRBV6-5
cdr3_aa: CASSYSTGTGVYGYTF
cdr3_nt: TGTGCCAGCAGTTACTCTACAGGGACAGGAGTTTATGGCTACACCTTC

j_call: TRBJ1-6
d_call: -
clone_size: many
v_call: TRBV7-8
cdr3_aa: CASSLEAGRGSPLHF
cdr3_nt: TGTGCCAGCAGCTTAGAGGCAGGTCGAGGTTCACCCCTCCACTTT

j_call: TRBJ2-7
d_call: -
clone_size: many
v_call: TRBV20-1
cdr3_aa: CSARFPINNEQYF
cdr3_nt: TGCAGTGCTAGGTTCCCCATAAACAACGAGCAGTACTTC

j_call: TRBJ2-5
d_call: -
clone_size: few
v_call: TRBV7-9
cdr3_aa: CASSPQQTVQETQYF
cdr3_nt: TGTGCCAGCAGCCCACAACAGACAGTTCAAGAGACCCAGTACTTC

j_call: TRBJ2-2
d_call: TRBD1
clone_size: -
v_call: TRBV7-9
cdr3_aa: CASSFWTGGFPNTGELFF
cdr3_nt: TGTGCCAGCAGCTTTTGGACAGGGGGTTTTCCCAACACCGGGGAGCTGTTTTTT

j_call: TRBJ2-7
d_call: TRBD2
clone_size: once
v_call: TRBV6-6
cdr3_aa: CASSYMVAGAYEQYF
cdr3_nt: TGTGCCAGCAGTTACATGGTAGCGGGGGCCTACGAGCAGTACTTC

j_call: TRBJ1-5
d_call: -
clone_size: -
v_call: TRBV12-3/TRBV12-4
cdr3_aa: CASTMAGADQPQHF
cdr3_nt: TGTGCCAGCACCATGGCGGGGGCGGATCAGCCCCAGCATTTT

j_call: TRBJ1-2
d_call: -
clone_size: many
v_call: TRBV7-9
cdr3_aa: CASSPDGINYGYTF
cdr3_nt: TGTGCCAGCAGCCCTGACGGCATTAACTATGGCTACACCTTC

j_call: TRBJ1-2
d_call: TRBD1
clone_size: many
v_call: TRBV29-1
cdr3_aa: CSVRTGDVYGYTF
cdr3_nt: TGCAGCGTGCGGACAGGGGACGTCTATGGCTACACCTTC

j_call: TRBJ2-5
d_call: TRBD2
clone_size: few
v_call: TRBV6-2/TRBV6-3
cdr3_aa: CASSNKIAGKQETQYF
cdr3_nt: TGTGCCAGCAGTAACAAGATAGCGGGGAAGCAAGAGACCCAGTACTTC

j_call: TRBJ2-7
d_call: -
clone_size: many
v_call: TRBV2
cdr3_aa: CASSGIEQYF
cdr3_nt: TGTGCCAGCAGTGGAATCGAGCAGTACTTC

j_call: TRBJ1-3
d_call: -
clone_size: once
v_call: TRBV2
cdr3_aa: CASVKPTENALGNTIYF
cdr3_nt: TGTGCCAGCGTAAAGCCGACAGAGAACGCTCTTGGAAACACCATATATTTT

j_call: TRBJ1-1
d_call: -
clone_size: many
v_call: TRBV10-2
cdr3_aa: CASSAGPEAFF
cdr3_nt: TGCGCCAGCAGTGCGGGCCCCGAAGCTTTCTTT

j_call: TRBJ2-2
d_call: -
clone_size: -
v_call: TRBV25-1
cdr3_aa: CASSEPGLHTGELFF
cdr3_nt: TGTGCCAGCAGTGAACCGGGTTTGCATACCGGGGAGCTGTTTTTT

j_call: TRBJ2-2
d_call: TRBD2
clone_size: many
v_call: TRBV24-1
cdr3_aa: CATSDPLAGDDSGELFF
cdr3_nt: TGTGCCACCAGTGATCCCTTAGCGGGAGATGATTCCGGGGAGCTGTTTTTT

j_call: TRBJ2-7
d_call: -
clone_size: -
v_call: TRBV6-4
cdr3_aa: CVSSRLNYEQYF
cdr3_nt: TGTGTCAGCAGTCGACTCAACTACGAGCAGTACTTC

j_call: TRBJ1-1
d_call: -
clone_size: -
v_call: TRBV11-1
cdr3_aa: CASSKGTLSTEAFF
cdr3_nt: TGTGCCAGCAGCAAAGGGACCTTGAGTACTGAAGCTTTCTTT

j_call: TRBJ1-4
d_call: TRBD1
clone_size: -
v_call: TRBV20-1
cdr3_aa: CSASGTGVLREKLFF
cdr3_nt: TGCAGTGCTAGTGGGACAGGGGTTCTACGGGAAAAACTGTTTTTT

j_call: TRBJ2-7
d_call: -
clone_size: few
v_call: TRBV14
cdr3_aa: CASSHIEYEQYF
cdr3_nt: TGTGCCAGCAGTCACATTGAATACGAGCAGTACTTC

j_call: TRBJ1-5
d_call: -
clone_size: -
v_call: TRBV30
cdr3_aa: CAWSVKGFQPQHF
cdr3_nt: TGTGCCTGGAGTGTGAAGGGGTTTCAGCCCCAGCATTTT

j_call: TRBJ2-2
d_call: TRBD1
clone_size: many
v_call: TRBV10-3
cdr3_aa: CAISGQGTGELFF
cdr3_nt: TGTGCCATCAGTGGACAGGGAACCGGGGAGCTGTTTTTT

j_call: TRBJ1-6
d_call: TRBD1
clone_size: -
v_call: TRBV12-3/TRBV12-4
cdr3_aa: CASSNTGTGGSPLHF
cdr3_nt: TGTGCCAGCAGCAACACCGGGACAGGAGGGTCACCCCTCCACTTT

j_call: TRBJ1-4
d_call: -
clone_size: -
v_call: TRBV13
cdr3_aa: CASSKSDSTTNEKLFF
cdr3_nt: TGTGCCAGCAGTAAATCGGACAGCACAACTAATGAAAAACTGTTTTTT

j_call: TRBJ1-2
d_call: TRBD1
clone_size: -
v_call: TRBV19
cdr3_aa: CASSIAPGGGYTF
cdr3_nt: TGTGCCAGTAGTATAGCCCCAGGGGGAGGCTACACCTTC

j_call: TRBJ1-1
d_call: -
clone_size: -
v_call: TRBV14
cdr3_aa: CASSQFVTDTEAFF
cdr3_nt: TGTGCCAGCAGCCAATTTGTGACGGACACTGAAGCTTTCTTT

j_call: TRBJ1-6
d_call: -
clone_size: many
v_call: TRBV7-9
cdr3_aa: CASSLRQQINSPLHF
cdr3_nt: TGTGCCAGCAGCTTAAGGCAACAGATTAATTCACCCCTCCACTTT

j_call: TRBJ1-6
d_call: -
clone_size: -
v_call: TRBV20-1
cdr3_aa: CSAREQGHNSPLHF
cdr3_nt: TGCAGTGCTAGGGAGCAGGGACATAATTCACCCCTCCACTTT

j_call: TRBJ2-5
d_call: TRBD2
clone_size: few
v_call: TRBV11-3
cdr3_aa: CASSLAGTSGFETQYF
cdr3_nt: TGTGCCAGCAGCTTGGCAGGGACTAGCGGGTTTGAGACCCAGTACTTC

j_call: TRBJ2-7
d_call: -
clone_size: few
v_call: TRBV9
cdr3_aa: CASSVAGAAEQYF
cdr3_nt: TGTGCCAGCAGCGTAGCGGGAGCGGCCGAGCAGTACTTC

j_call: TRBJ2-7
d_call: -
clone_size: -
v_call: TRBV14
cdr3_aa: CASSLYLAYEQYF
cdr3_nt: TGTGCCAGCAGCCTCTACCTCGCCTACGAGCAGTACTTC

j_call: TRBJ1-6
d_call: TRBD1
clone_size: -
v_call: TRBV9
cdr3_aa: CASRPRGDSYNSPLHF
cdr3_nt: TGTGCCAGCAGACCGAGGGGGGACAGTTATAATTCACCCCTCCACTTT

j_call: TRBJ1-2
d_call: -
clone_size: few
v_call: TRBV10-3
cdr3_aa: CASSLRSMGYTF
cdr3_nt: TGTGCCAGCAGCCTTAGATCCATGGGCTACACCTTC

j_call: TRBJ1-3
d_call: -
clone_size: few
v_call: TRBV12-3/TRBV12-4
cdr3_aa: CASKKAGNTIYF
cdr3_nt: TGTGCCAGTAAAAAAGCTGGAAACACCATATATTTT

j_call: TRBJ2-5
d_call: -
clone_size: -
v_call: TRBV28
cdr3_aa: CASTFGGASQETQYF
cdr3_nt: TGTGCCAGCACTTTTGGGGGGGCCTCCCAAGAGACCCAGTACTTC